This TCR beta chain was observed in a study of blood T cell repertoires in COVID-19. V was clipped by 1 base and J by 0 bases; unmatched bases: 5. Germline CDR1 reads SNHLY; CDR2 reads FYNNEI. This CDR3 region has 18 residues. The method was immunoSEQ multiplex PCR; TCRdb's version includes in-frame clones alone and lacks a portion of them. The data contain around 46,000 clones, about 89% of them singletons. The receptor was isolated from a man between 60 and 75 years old with active or convalescent COVID-19. Sequenced: peripheral blood. V is TRBV2 and J is TRBJ2-3, with 12 bases that match TRBD2. As DNA, the CDR3 is TGTGCCAGCAGTGAAGAACTAGCGGGGGGACTCAGCACAGATACGCAGTATTTT. Amino acids: CASSEELAGGLSTDTQYF.